Listed below are T cell receptor beta chains from one sample, sequenced in a study of blood T cell repertoires in COVID-19. Measured with immunoSEQ multiplex PCR; TCRdb has only the in-frame clones, and not every one. Of 150,000 to 200,000 clones listed, about 76% are singletons. Sequencing was performed on peripheral blood. All receptors come from a woman aged 50 to 65 with active or convalescent COVID-19. Each CDR3 is given with its conserved first and last residue. Each record gives: CDR3 DNA, CDR3 protein, clone size, J gene, D gene, V gene. A D gene is named only where the DNA matches it firmly. For some rows the clone size is stated as once, few or many, or as a class when expanded; others skip it.

CDR3 DNA: TGTGCCTGGGACAGGGTACAAGGTTGGGGCTACACCTTC
CDR3 protein: CAWDRVQGWGYTF
clone size: -
J gene: TRBJ1-2
D gene: TRBD1
V gene: TRBV30

CDR3 DNA: TGTGCCAGCAGTTTAATGGGTCTAGCTAACTATGGCTACACCTTC
CDR3 protein: CASSLMGLANYGYTF
clone size: -
J gene: TRBJ1-2
D gene: -
V gene: TRBV27

CDR3 DNA: TGTGCCAGCAGTTTCGGACAGGTCTACGAGCAGTACTTC
CDR3 protein: CASSFGQVYEQYF
clone size: -
J gene: TRBJ2-7
D gene: TRBD1
V gene: TRBV27

CDR3 DNA: TGTGCCAGCAGTTTTCGGCCAGCCGGGTCATATGGCTACACCTTC
CDR3 protein: CASSFRPAGSYGYTF
clone size: -
J gene: TRBJ1-2
D gene: -
V gene: TRBV28

CDR3 DNA: TGTGCCAGCAGCAAAGCCTCAGGGGTGGGGAACACTGAAGCTTTCTTT
CDR3 protein: CASSKASGVGNTEAFF
clone size: -
J gene: TRBJ1-1
D gene: -
V gene: TRBV21-1

CDR3 DNA: TGTGCCAGCAGTGCGGTGGGTAATCAGCCCCAGCATTTT
CDR3 protein: CASSAVGNQPQHF
clone size: few
J gene: TRBJ1-5
D gene: -
V gene: TRBV7-8

CDR3 DNA: TGTGCCAGCAGCCGCGGGGGGACCCCCTACGAGCAGTACTTC
CDR3 protein: CASSRGGTPYEQYF
clone size: -
J gene: TRBJ2-7
D gene: TRBD2
V gene: TRBV9

CDR3 DNA: TGCGCCAGCAGTCTGGACAGGTCGAACACCGGGGAGCTGTTTTTT
CDR3 protein: CASSLDRSNTGELFF
clone size: -
J gene: TRBJ2-2
D gene: TRBD1
V gene: TRBV5-1

CDR3 DNA: TGTGCCAGCAGCTTTCAAATCCAAGAGACCCAGTACTTC
CDR3 protein: CASSFQIQETQYF
clone size: -
J gene: TRBJ2-5
D gene: -
V gene: TRBV5-8

CDR3 DNA: TGTGCCAGCAGTCGCCCTCAAATCCGGGGCGAGCAGTACTTC
CDR3 protein: CASSRPQIRGEQYF
clone size: few
J gene: TRBJ2-7
D gene: -
V gene: TRBV28

CDR3 DNA: TGTGCCAGCAGCCAAGAACGTCAGTCACCCCTCCACTTT
CDR3 protein: CASSQERQSPLHF
clone size: few
J gene: TRBJ1-6
D gene: -
V gene: TRBV14

CDR3 DNA: TGTGCCAGCAGCGTAGGCGATAGCAATCAGCCCCAGCATTTT
CDR3 protein: CASSVGDSNQPQHF
clone size: -
J gene: TRBJ1-5
D gene: -
V gene: TRBV9

CDR3 DNA: TGTGCCAGCGAGGGACAAGGCGGCTATGGCTACACCTTC
CDR3 protein: CASEGQGGYGYTF
clone size: -
J gene: TRBJ1-2
D gene: -
V gene: TRBV12-3/TRBV12-4

CDR3 DNA: TGTGCCAGCTCACCAAGGGACAGCTACGAGCAGTACTTC
CDR3 protein: CASSPRDSYEQYF
clone size: few
J gene: TRBJ2-7
D gene: TRBD1
V gene: TRBV18

CDR3 DNA: TGTGCCAGCAGAGAGGGCTTGGTCCGGACCAATCAGCCCCAGCATTTT
CDR3 protein: CASREGLVRTNQPQHF
clone size: -
J gene: TRBJ1-5
D gene: -
V gene: TRBV28

CDR3 DNA: TGTGCCAGTAGTATAACAGGCTACTACGAGCAGTACTTC
CDR3 protein: CASSITGYYEQYF
clone size: -
J gene: TRBJ2-7
D gene: -
V gene: TRBV19

CDR3 DNA: TGTGCCAGCAGCAGATGGGCGAGCACTGAAGCTTTCTTT
CDR3 protein: CASSRWASTEAFF
clone size: -
J gene: TRBJ1-1
D gene: -
V gene: TRBV7-3

CDR3 DNA: TGCAGCGTCCTCCCCCACAGGGACTCCTACGAGCAGTACTTC
CDR3 protein: CSVLPHRDSYEQYF
clone size: -
J gene: TRBJ2-7
D gene: -
V gene: TRBV29-1

CDR3 DNA: TGTGCCAGCAGCTTAGGGCCAGGGGGCTCGAGTAACTATGGCTACACCTTC
CDR3 protein: CASSLGPGGSSNYGYTF
clone size: -
J gene: TRBJ1-2
D gene: TRBD1
V gene: TRBV7-2

CDR3 DNA: TGTGCCAGCAGTGATTCCGGGACAGGGGGCAATCAGCCCCAGCATTTT
CDR3 protein: CASSDSGTGGNQPQHF
clone size: -
J gene: TRBJ1-5
D gene: TRBD1
V gene: TRBV6-1

CDR3 DNA: TGTGCCAGCAGCACTCGACTAGCGGGGTCCTACGAGCAGTACTTC
CDR3 protein: CASSTRLAGSYEQYF
clone size: -
J gene: TRBJ2-7
D gene: TRBD2
V gene: TRBV7-8

CDR3 DNA: TGTGCCAGCAGCTCGACCGGGACAGGGTTCTACGAGCAGTACTTC
CDR3 protein: CASSSTGTGFYEQYF
clone size: -
J gene: TRBJ2-7
D gene: TRBD1
V gene: TRBV7-2

CDR3 DNA: TGTGCCAGCAGCTTAGTAAAGGAGACTACCTATAGCAATCAGCCCCAGCATTTT
CDR3 protein: CASSLVKETTYSNQPQHF
clone size: -
J gene: TRBJ1-5
D gene: -
V gene: TRBV7-6

CDR3 DNA: TGTGCCAGCAGTGATGCCACAGGGGGATACACCTTC
CDR3 protein: CASSDATGGYTF
clone size: -
J gene: TRBJ1-2
D gene: TRBD1
V gene: TRBV6-1

CDR3 DNA: TGTGCCAGCAGGGCCGCCGATACGCAGTATTTT
CDR3 protein: CASRAADTQYF
clone size: -
J gene: TRBJ2-3
D gene: -
V gene: TRBV2